The 11 T cell receptor beta chains below all came from one sample that was sequenced in a study of shared clonotypes between healthy human individuals. The table came from immunoSEQ multiplex PCR; TCRdb's copy has only in-frame clones and leaves some out. This sample has 950,000 to 1,200,000 clones, with 77% found just once. Source material: memory CD4+ T cells from PBMCs. Documented subset: CD45RA-negative fraction. These receptors came from a man between 18 and 35 years old in good health. Some clones in this sample may be carry-over from other donors' samples.

The rearrangement joins TRBV5-1 to TRBJ2-5; possible D gene TRBD2, 6 bases. Germline loops: CDR1 SGHRS, CDR2 YFSETQ. The germline V and J ends were trimmed by 0 bases and 5 bases, with 14 bases remaining between them. CDR3 length: 15 residues. CDR3 sequence (DNA): TGCGCCAGCAGCTTGGGTGGGCCGGCGGGGGAGACCCAGTACTTC. It yields the protein CASSLGGPAGETQYF. Together with reference TRBV5-1 and TRBJ2-5, the CDR3 gives the full variable domain: KAGVTQTPRYLIKTRGQQVTLSCSPISGHRSVSWYQQTPGQGLQFLFEYFSETQRNKGNFPGRFSGRQFSNSRSEMNVSTLELGDSALYLCASSLGGPAGETQYFGPGTRLLVL.

The chain combines TRBV27 with TRBJ2-7; 8 bases map to TRBD2. The CDR3 is 12 residues long. Germline loops: CDR1 MNHEY, CDR2 SMNVEV (reference sequence). With 2 bases clipped from V and 6 bases from J, the junction kept 0 bases outside the gene matches. The CDR3 region is CASSLTSGEQYF. CDR3 coding DNA: TGTGCCAGCAGTTTAACTAGCGGCGAGCAGTACTTC.

The sample holds a few counts of this clone. The same CDR3 can be traced to other DNA sequences in this sample. V and J are TRBV5-1 and TRBJ2-7, with a tentative D call TRBD2 (5 bases). The V gene lost 1 base and the J gene lost 1 base, with 6 bases spanning the gap. The length of the CDR3 is 13 residues. Germline V lookup: CDR1 SGHRS, CDR2 YFSETQ. The CDR3 DNA follows: TGCGCCAGCAGCTTGTGGACTTCCTACGAGCAGTACTTC. Translated: CASSLWTSYEQYF.

J is TRBJ2-7 and V is TRBV6-1; 10 bases fit TRBD1. CDR1 and CDR2 from the germline V gene are MNHNS and SASEGT. Trimming at V came to 4 bases and at J to 3 bases, leaving 6 bases not matched to a gene. This CDR3 contains 15 residues. CDR3: CASSVSGTGVYEQYF. The CDR3 DNA sequence: TGTGCCAGCAGTGTCTCCGGGACAGGGGTCTACGAGCAGTACTTC.

As to this clone: Other DNA sequences in the sample encode the same CDR3. J is TRBJ1-2 and V is TRBV28; D uncertain. This CDR3 region has 14 residues. V was clipped by 6 bases and J by 2 bases, with 13 bases between them. Germline CDR1 MDHEN, CDR2 SYDVKM. This CDR3 reads CASRLRGPNYGYTF. The DNA of the CDR3 is TGTGCCAGCAGACTGCGAGGGCCGAACTATGGCTACACCTTC.

As regards this clone: With a much larger clone just one base away, this may be a read error. This chain connects TRBV7-3 to TRBJ1-1; D gene unclear. The V gene lost 5 bases and the J gene lost 2 bases, with 12 bases spanning the gap. The CDR3 is 14 amino acids. Germline V gene lookup returns CDR1 SGHTA and CDR2 FQGTGA. The DNA of the CDR3 is TGTGCCAGCAGCCATAGACGGTTAAACACTGAAGCTTTCTTT. Encoded protein: CASSHRRLNTEAFF.

The chain couples TRBV28 to TRBJ1-4, with D possibly TRBD1 on 6 matching bases. Trimming stripped 6 bases from V and 3 bases from J, with 11 bases between. The CDR3 extends over 14 amino acids. Germline CDR1 is MDHEN and CDR2 is SYDVKM. CDR3 protein: CASSRDIANEKLFF. Here the CDR3 DNA reads TGTGCCAGCAGCCGGGACATAGCTAATGAAAAACTGTTTTTT.

The genes are TRBV5-6 and TRBJ2-5; TRBD2 agrees at 10 bases. The germline CDR1 and CDR2 sequences are SGHDT and YYEEEE. The V gene end was trimmed by 4 bases and the J gene end by 0 bases; junction bases not matched to a gene: 9. The CDR3 runs 17 residues. In DNA, the CDR3 is TGTGCCAGCAGCGAGTTTTGGACTAGCGGAAACCAAGAGACCCAGTACTTC. Amino acids: CASSEFWTSGNQETQYF.

CDR3 nucleotides: TGTGCCAGCTCACTTCCATACGGGGCCTACAATGAGCAGTTCTTC. Translated, it gives CASSLPYGAYNEQFF. The chain combines TRBV18 with TRBJ2-1; tentative D call: TRBD2 (5 bases). V gave up 4 bases and J gave up 2 bases, with 12 bases separating them. CDR1 and CDR2 (germline): KGHSH, LQKENI. The CDR3 is 15 residues long.

The chain is built from TRBV18 and TRBJ1-1, with D perhaps TRBD1 (5 bases). The germline gives CDR1 KGHSH, CDR2 LQKENI. This CDR3 is 15 amino acids long. The germline V and J ends were trimmed by 4 bases and 1 base, with 13 bases remaining between them. CDR3 residues: CASSLGTTPNTEAFF. The DNA for the CDR3 is TGTGCCAGCTCACTAGGGACTACCCCGAACACTGAAGCTTTCTTT.

The chain uses TRBV5-4 and TRBJ2-7; D may be TRBD1 or TRBD2 (5 bases each). Germline V CDR1 and CDR2: SGHNT, YYREEE (reference sequence). V was trimmed by 4 bases and J by 6 bases, leaving 14 bases between them. The CDR3 runs 13 residues. This chain's CDR3 is CASSSTGTSEQYF. DNA for the CDR3: TGTGCCAGCAGCAGTACCGGGACCAGCGAGCAGTACTTC.